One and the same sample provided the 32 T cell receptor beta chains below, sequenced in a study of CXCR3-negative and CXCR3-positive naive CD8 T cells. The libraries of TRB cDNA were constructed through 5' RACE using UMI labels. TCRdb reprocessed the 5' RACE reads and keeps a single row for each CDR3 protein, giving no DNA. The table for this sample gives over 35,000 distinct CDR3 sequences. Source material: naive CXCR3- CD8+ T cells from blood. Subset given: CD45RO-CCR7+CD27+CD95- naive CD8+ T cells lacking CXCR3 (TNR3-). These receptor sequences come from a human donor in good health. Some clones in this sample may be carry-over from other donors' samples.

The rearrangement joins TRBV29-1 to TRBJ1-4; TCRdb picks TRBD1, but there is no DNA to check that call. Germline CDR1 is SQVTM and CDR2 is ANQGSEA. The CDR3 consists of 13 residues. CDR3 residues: CSGTGGYNEKLFF.

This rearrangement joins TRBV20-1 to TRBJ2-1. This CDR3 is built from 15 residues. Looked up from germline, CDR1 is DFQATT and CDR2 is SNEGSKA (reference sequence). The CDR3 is CSAFSQRDSYNEQFF.

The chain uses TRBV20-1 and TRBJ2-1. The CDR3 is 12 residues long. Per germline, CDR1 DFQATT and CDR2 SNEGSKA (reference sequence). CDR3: CSARGRHNEQFF.

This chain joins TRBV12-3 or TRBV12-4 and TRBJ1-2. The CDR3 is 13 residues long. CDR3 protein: CASSNIVTYGYTF.

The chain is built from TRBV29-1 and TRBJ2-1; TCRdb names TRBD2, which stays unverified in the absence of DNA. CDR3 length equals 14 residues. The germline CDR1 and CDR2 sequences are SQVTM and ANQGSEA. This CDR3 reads CSVARLEEVDEQFF.

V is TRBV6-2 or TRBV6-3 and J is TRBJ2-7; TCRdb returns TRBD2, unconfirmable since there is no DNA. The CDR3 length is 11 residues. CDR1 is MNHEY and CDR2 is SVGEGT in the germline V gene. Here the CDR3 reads CASSLALEQYF.

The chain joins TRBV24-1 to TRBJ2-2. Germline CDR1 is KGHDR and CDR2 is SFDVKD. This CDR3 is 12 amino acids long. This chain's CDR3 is CATSQNTGELFF.

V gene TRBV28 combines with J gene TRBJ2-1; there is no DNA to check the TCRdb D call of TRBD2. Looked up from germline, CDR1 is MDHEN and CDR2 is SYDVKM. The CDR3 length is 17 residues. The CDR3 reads CASSFSRAGTSYNEQFF.

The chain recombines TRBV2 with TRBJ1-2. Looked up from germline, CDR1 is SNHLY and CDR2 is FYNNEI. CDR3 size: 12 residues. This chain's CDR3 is CARRGIGGGYTF.

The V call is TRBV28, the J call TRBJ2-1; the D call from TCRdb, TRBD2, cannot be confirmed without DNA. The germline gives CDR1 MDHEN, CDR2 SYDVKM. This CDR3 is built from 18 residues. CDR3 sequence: CASSPPMFSGLLYNEQFF.

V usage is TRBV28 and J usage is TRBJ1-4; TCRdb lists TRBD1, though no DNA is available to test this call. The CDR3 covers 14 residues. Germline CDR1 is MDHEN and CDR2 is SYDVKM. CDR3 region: CASSPGTGIEKLFF.

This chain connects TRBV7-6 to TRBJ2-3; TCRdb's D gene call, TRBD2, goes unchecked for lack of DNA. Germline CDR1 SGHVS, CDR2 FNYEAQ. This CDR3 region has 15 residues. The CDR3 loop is CASSSGTTFEDTQYF.

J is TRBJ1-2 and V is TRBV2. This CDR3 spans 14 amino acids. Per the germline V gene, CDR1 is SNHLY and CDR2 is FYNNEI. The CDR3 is CASSDRQTAHGYTF.

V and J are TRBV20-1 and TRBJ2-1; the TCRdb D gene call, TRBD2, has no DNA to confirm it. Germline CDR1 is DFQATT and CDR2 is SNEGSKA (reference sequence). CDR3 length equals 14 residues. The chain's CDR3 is CSASPGTSDYEQFF.

CDR3 amino acids: CSARGTSGSFNEQFF. The chain uses TRBV20-1 and TRBJ2-1; TCRdb's assignment of TRBD2 cannot be checked, as there is no DNA. The CDR3 is 15 residues long. Germline V gene data show CDR1 as DFQATT and CDR2 as SNEGSKA (reference sequence).

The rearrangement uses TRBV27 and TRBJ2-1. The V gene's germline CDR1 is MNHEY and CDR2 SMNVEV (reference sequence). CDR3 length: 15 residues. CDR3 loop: CASRDLASSYNEQFF.

CDR3 region: CASSLTGGEYEPQHF. The genes are TRBV5-1 and TRBJ1-5; the D call of TRBD1 rests on TCRdb alone, since no DNA is present to check it. Germline CDR1 SGHRS, CDR2 YFSETQ. The CDR3 contains 15 residues.

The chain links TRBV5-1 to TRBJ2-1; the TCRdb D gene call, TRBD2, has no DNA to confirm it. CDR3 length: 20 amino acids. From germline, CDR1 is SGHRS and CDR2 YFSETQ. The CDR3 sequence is CASSPQTSGGWVGTDNEQFF.

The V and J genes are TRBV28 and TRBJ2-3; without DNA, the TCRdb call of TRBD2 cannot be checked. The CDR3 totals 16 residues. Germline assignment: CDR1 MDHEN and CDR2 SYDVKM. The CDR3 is CASSFDRGAYTDTQYF.

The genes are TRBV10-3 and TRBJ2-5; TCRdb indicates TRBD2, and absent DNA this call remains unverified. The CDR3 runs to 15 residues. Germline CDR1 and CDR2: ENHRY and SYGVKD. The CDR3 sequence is CAISGEREEGETQYF.

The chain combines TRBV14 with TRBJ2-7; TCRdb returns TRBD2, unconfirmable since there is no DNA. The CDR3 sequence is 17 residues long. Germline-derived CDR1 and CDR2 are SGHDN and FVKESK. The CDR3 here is CASSQDMRLAGSYEQYF.

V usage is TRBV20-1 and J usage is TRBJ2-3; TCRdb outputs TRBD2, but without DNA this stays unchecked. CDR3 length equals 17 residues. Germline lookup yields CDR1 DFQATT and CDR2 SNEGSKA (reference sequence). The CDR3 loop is CSGLPSGGESSTDTQYF.

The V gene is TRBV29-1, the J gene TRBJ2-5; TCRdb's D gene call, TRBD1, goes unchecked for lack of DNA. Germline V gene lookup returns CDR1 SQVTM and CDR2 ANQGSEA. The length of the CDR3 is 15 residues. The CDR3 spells CSVEDRGDKQETQYF.

This chain's CDR3 is CASSLSGPFYGYTF. The chain uses TRBV28 and TRBJ1-2. This CDR3 region has 14 residues. Germline V gives CDR1 MDHEN, CDR2 SYDVKM.

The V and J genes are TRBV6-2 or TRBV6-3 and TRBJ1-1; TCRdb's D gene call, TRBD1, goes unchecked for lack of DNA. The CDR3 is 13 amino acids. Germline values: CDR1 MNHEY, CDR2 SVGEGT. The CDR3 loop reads CASSYQGLTEAFF.

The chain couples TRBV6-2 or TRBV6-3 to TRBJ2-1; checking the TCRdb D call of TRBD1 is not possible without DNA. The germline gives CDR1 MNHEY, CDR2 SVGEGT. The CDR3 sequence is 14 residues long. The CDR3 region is CASSAGTGYNEQFF.

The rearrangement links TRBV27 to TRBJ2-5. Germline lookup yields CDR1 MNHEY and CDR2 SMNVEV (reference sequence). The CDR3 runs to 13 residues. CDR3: CASSNRGPETQYF.

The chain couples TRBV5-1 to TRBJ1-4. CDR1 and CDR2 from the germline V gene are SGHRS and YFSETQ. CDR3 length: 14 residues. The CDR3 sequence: CASSLEADYEKLFF.

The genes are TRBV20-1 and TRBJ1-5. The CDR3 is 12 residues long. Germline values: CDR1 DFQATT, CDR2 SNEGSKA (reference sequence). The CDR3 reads CSAKDRNQPQHF.

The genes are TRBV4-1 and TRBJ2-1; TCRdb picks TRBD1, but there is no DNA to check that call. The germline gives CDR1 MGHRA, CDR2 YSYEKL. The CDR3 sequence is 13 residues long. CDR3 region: CASSHRTGNEQFF.

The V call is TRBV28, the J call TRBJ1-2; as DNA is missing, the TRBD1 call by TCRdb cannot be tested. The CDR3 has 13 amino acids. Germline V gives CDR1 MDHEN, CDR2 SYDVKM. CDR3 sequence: CASRPQGFYGYTF.

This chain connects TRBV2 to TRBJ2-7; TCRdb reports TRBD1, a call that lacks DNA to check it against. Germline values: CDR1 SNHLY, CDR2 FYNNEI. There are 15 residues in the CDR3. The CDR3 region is CASTTRTRLSYEQYF. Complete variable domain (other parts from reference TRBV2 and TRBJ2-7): EPEVTQTPSHQVTQMGQEVILRCVPISNHLYFYWYRQILGQKVEFLVSFYNNEISEKSEIFDDQFSVERPDGSNFTLKIRSTKLEDSAMYFCASTTRTRLSYEQYFGPGTRLTVT.